This is a list of T cell receptor beta chains from one sample in a study of cytomegalovirus exposure and HLA in healthy donors. Sequencing was performed with immunoSEQ multiplex PCR; in TCRdb, only in-frame clones are kept and a portion is missing. The data show 150,000 to 200,000 clones, roughly 87% seen once. The sample comprised PBMCs. These receptors were collected from a girl younger than two in good health and CMV-seronegative. CDR3s include the opening cysteine and the closing phenylalanine or tryptophan. Each record gives: J gene, clone size, D gene, V gene, CDR3 DNA, CDR3 protein. D genes are given only for firm matches. Some rows have no size entry. The others give once, few or many, or a class for an expanded clone.

J gene: TRBJ1-1; clone size: -; D gene: -; V gene: TRBV21-1; CDR3 DNA: TGTGCCTGCAAGGACAGGGGGAACACTGAAGCTTTCTTT; CDR3 protein: CACKDRGNTEAFF
J gene: TRBJ2-3; clone size: -; D gene: -; V gene: TRBV2; CDR3 DNA: TGTGCCAGCAAGGAAGCGTCGGTTGGCACAGATACGCAGTATTTT; CDR3 protein: CASKEASVGTDTQYF
J gene: TRBJ1-1; clone size: -; D gene: -; V gene: TRBV11-1; CDR3 DNA: TGTGCCAGCAGCTTAGCGCCCGGCACTGAAGCTTTCTTT; CDR3 protein: CASSLAPGTEAFF
J gene: TRBJ1-6; clone size: -; D gene: -; V gene: TRBV11-2; CDR3 DNA: TGTGCCAGCAGCTTAGGGGGCGTTTCACCCCTCCACTTT; CDR3 protein: CASSLGGVSPLHF
J gene: TRBJ2-3; clone size: -; D gene: -; V gene: TRBV29-1; CDR3 DNA: TGCAGCGTTGAAGACGAGTTCACAGATACGCAGTATTTT; CDR3 protein: CSVEDEFTDTQYF
J gene: TRBJ2-5; clone size: -; D gene: -; V gene: TRBV6-1; CDR3 DNA: TGTGCCAGCAGTTCAGGGTCGGAGACCCAGTACTTC; CDR3 protein: CASSSGSETQYF
J gene: TRBJ2-3; clone size: -; D gene: TRBD2; V gene: TRBV7-2; CDR3 DNA: TGTGCCAGCAGCGAACCGGGACTAGCGGGAACACTCGATACGCAGTATTTT; CDR3 protein: CASSEPGLAGTLDTQYF
J gene: TRBJ2-7; clone size: -; D gene: -; V gene: TRBV4-1; CDR3 DNA: TGCGCCAGCAGCCAAGTTGCAGGGTCCTACGAGCAGTACTTC; CDR3 protein: CASSQVAGSYEQYF
J gene: TRBJ1-4; clone size: -; D gene: -; V gene: TRBV19; CDR3 DNA: TGTGCCAGTAGTATCGTACAGGGAAATGAAAAACTGTTTTTT; CDR3 protein: CASSIVQGNEKLFF
J gene: TRBJ1-5; clone size: once; D gene: TRBD1; V gene: TRBV2; CDR3 DNA: TGTGCCAGCAGTGGGACTCAACAGGGGTCCTATAGCAATCAGCCCCAGCATTTT; CDR3 protein: CASSGTQQGSYSNQPQHF
J gene: TRBJ1-2; clone size: few; D gene: -; V gene: TRBV2; CDR3 DNA: TGTGCCAGCAGTGAAGCGGCAGGGCCTGGCTACACCTTC; CDR3 protein: CASSEAAGPGYTF
J gene: TRBJ2-7; clone size: -; D gene: TRBD2; V gene: TRBV30; CDR3 DNA: TGTGCCTGGAAGACTAGCGAGACCTACGAGCAGTACTTC; CDR3 protein: CAWKTSETYEQYF
J gene: TRBJ1-5; clone size: -; D gene: TRBD1; V gene: TRBV19; CDR3 DNA: TGTGCCAGTAGTATCGGTAGGACAGGGGGACATCAGCCCCAGCATTTT; CDR3 protein: CASSIGRTGGHQPQHF
J gene: TRBJ1-1; clone size: -; D gene: TRBD1; V gene: TRBV6-1; CDR3 DNA: TGTGCCAGCAGTGAGGGGGGGACAGGCTGGGAAGCTTTCTTT; CDR3 protein: CASSEGGTGWEAFF
J gene: TRBJ2-5; clone size: -; D gene: TRBD2; V gene: TRBV7-9; CDR3 DNA: TGTGCCATCCGGGCGTCGGCTAGCGGGAAAGGAGCCCAGTACTTC; CDR3 protein: CAIRASASGKGAQYF
J gene: TRBJ2-1; clone size: -; D gene: TRBD2; V gene: TRBV9; CDR3 DNA: TGTGCCAGCAGCGTCGGGGGGGTAAGAAATGAGCAGTTCTTC; CDR3 protein: CASSVGGVRNEQFF
J gene: TRBJ1-1; clone size: -; D gene: -; V gene: TRBV30; CDR3 DNA: TGTGCCTGGACAATCGACAGCCAGAACACTGAAGCTTTCTTT; CDR3 protein: CAWTIDSQNTEAFF
J gene: TRBJ1-5; clone size: once; D gene: -; V gene: TRBV19; CDR3 DNA: TGTGCCGGTTTTCTTCAGGGGCCGGATCAGCCCCAGCATTTT; CDR3 protein: CAGFLQGPDQPQHF
J gene: TRBJ2-5; clone size: -; D gene: TRBD2; V gene: TRBV5-1; CDR3 DNA: TGCGCCAGCAGCTTGGAGGCGGGGGGAGAGACCCAGTACTTC; CDR3 protein: CASSLEAGGETQYF
J gene: TRBJ2-7; clone size: once; D gene: TRBD1; V gene: TRBV4-3; CDR3 DNA: TGCGCCAGCAGCCCTATGGGACAGGGAAACTACGAGCAGTACTTC; CDR3 protein: CASSPMGQGNYEQYF
J gene: TRBJ2-2; clone size: -; D gene: -; V gene: TRBV25-1; CDR3 DNA: TGTGCCAGCAGTGAATATAGGACAACCGGGGAGCTGTTTTTT; CDR3 protein: CASSEYRTTGELFF
J gene: TRBJ2-7; clone size: -; D gene: -; V gene: TRBV6-5; CDR3 DNA: TGTGCCAGCAGTTACTCCCGGCGGTCTGGCGAGCAGTACTTC; CDR3 protein: CASSYSRRSGEQYF
J gene: TRBJ2-5; clone size: once; D gene: -; V gene: TRBV5-4; CDR3 DNA: TGTGCCAGCAGCTTTTTCTACCAAGAGACCCAGTACTTC; CDR3 protein: CASSFFYQETQYF
J gene: TRBJ2-2; clone size: -; D gene: TRBD2; V gene: TRBV4-1; CDR3 DNA: TGCGCCAGCAGCCATACCCCTAGCGGGAGTAGTGGCACCGGGGAGCTGTTTTTT; CDR3 protein: CASSHTPSGSSGTGELFF
J gene: TRBJ1-4; clone size: -; D gene: TRBD1; V gene: TRBV2; CDR3 DNA: TGTGCCAGCAGGAGCGGGACAGGGAAGGAAAAACTGTTTTTT; CDR3 protein: CASRSGTGKEKLFF
J gene: TRBJ1-3; clone size: -; D gene: -; V gene: TRBV5-6; CDR3 DNA: TGTGCCAGCAGCTTGAGCGCAGTCCGGAGGGGAAACACCATATATTTT; CDR3 protein: CASSLSAVRRGNTIYF
J gene: TRBJ1-2; clone size: -; D gene: -; V gene: TRBV19; CDR3 DNA: TGTGCCAGTAGTATATTACAGGGACCCTATGGCTACACCTTC; CDR3 protein: CASSILQGPYGYTF
J gene: TRBJ2-7; clone size: -; D gene: -; V gene: TRBV6-4; CDR3 DNA: TGTGCCAGCAGTGTGGCTGCAGGAAGCTCCTACGAGCAGTACTTC; CDR3 protein: CASSVAAGSSYEQYF
J gene: TRBJ2-2; clone size: few; D gene: -; V gene: TRBV15; CDR3 DNA: TGTGCCACCTCTGCTAGTGGCACCGGGGAGCTGTTTTTT; CDR3 protein: CATSASGTGELFF
J gene: TRBJ1-6; clone size: -; D gene: -; V gene: TRBV10-3; CDR3 DNA: TGTGTCATCAGCCGGGCGGAGGGTGATAATTCACCCCTCCACTTT; CDR3 protein: CVISRAEGDNSPLHF
J gene: TRBJ2-5; clone size: -; D gene: TRBD1; V gene: TRBV7-6; CDR3 DNA: TGTGCCAGCAGCTTAGGTCCCCCGGGACAGGGCTTACAAGAGACCCAGTACTTC; CDR3 protein: CASSLGPPGQGLQETQYF
J gene: TRBJ2-7; clone size: -; D gene: -; V gene: TRBV7-9; CDR3 DNA: TGTTCCAGCAGCTTAGTAAACTACGAGCAGTACTTC; CDR3 protein: CSSSLVNYEQYF
J gene: TRBJ1-2; clone size: -; D gene: -; V gene: TRBV11-2; CDR3 DNA: TGTGCCAGCAGCTTAGATCTCTATGGCTACACCTTC; CDR3 protein: CASSLDLYGYTF
J gene: TRBJ2-3; clone size: -; D gene: TRBD2; V gene: TRBV7-6; CDR3 DNA: TGTGCCAGCAGCGTAGGGACTAGCGGGGTCGGCATCCCGGCCGCGTGGTATTTT; CDR3 protein: CASSVGTSGVGIPAAWYF
J gene: TRBJ2-3; clone size: -; D gene: TRBD2; V gene: TRBV27; CDR3 DNA: TGTGCCAGCAGTTTCATCGGACTAGCGGATAGCACAGATACGCAGTATTTT; CDR3 protein: CASSFIGLADSTDTQYF
J gene: TRBJ2-2; clone size: -; D gene: TRBD1; V gene: TRBV9; CDR3 DNA: TGTGCCAGCAGCGCCGGGACAGTTGCAGGGGAGCTGTTTTTT; CDR3 protein: CASSAGTVAGELFF
J gene: TRBJ2-2; clone size: -; D gene: -; V gene: TRBV15; CDR3 DNA: TGTGCCACCAGCAGAGGACCGGGAGACCCGACCGGGGAGCTGTTTTTT; CDR3 protein: CATSRGPGDPTGELFF
J gene: TRBJ2-7; clone size: -; D gene: TRBD2; V gene: TRBV11-2; CDR3 DNA: TGTGCCAGCAGCCAAGGACTAGCGGGGGGCTACGAGCAGTACTTC; CDR3 protein: CASSQGLAGGYEQYF
J gene: TRBJ2-1; clone size: -; D gene: -; V gene: TRBV6-1; CDR3 DNA: TGTGCCAGCAGTGATAGTTTTCGGGGGTATGAGCAGTTCTTC; CDR3 protein: CASSDSFRGYEQFF
J gene: TRBJ1-5; clone size: -; D gene: -; V gene: TRBV15; CDR3 DNA: TGTGCCACCAGCAGAGATGCGGGGCCCCAGCATTTT; CDR3 protein: CATSRDAGPQHF
J gene: TRBJ2-4; clone size: -; D gene: TRBD1; V gene: TRBV2; CDR3 DNA: TGTGCCAGCAGCCAGGAGGGGACAGGGGAAAGGAGAGCCAAAAACATTCAGTACTTC; CDR3 protein: CASSQEGTGERRAKNIQYF
J gene: TRBJ2-7; clone size: -; D gene: TRBD2; V gene: TRBV7-2; CDR3 DNA: TGTGCCAGCAGCTTAGCGATGCTAGCGGGAGGGCAGTCGGGCGAGCAGTACTTC; CDR3 protein: CASSLAMLAGGQSGEQYF
J gene: TRBJ2-1; clone size: -; D gene: -; V gene: TRBV30; CDR3 DNA: TGTGCCTGGAGTCGTCTGCGGTTGTACAATGAGCAGTTCTTC; CDR3 protein: CAWSRLRLYNEQFF
J gene: TRBJ2-3; clone size: -; D gene: TRBD2; V gene: TRBV4-1; CDR3 DNA: TGCGCCAGCAGCCAAGTTTTCCCGTGGGGACTAGCGGGAGGGTGGGTTCTTGATACGCAGTATTTT; CDR3 protein: CASSQVFPWGLAGGWVLDTQYF
J gene: TRBJ1-1; clone size: -; D gene: -; V gene: TRBV9; CDR3 DNA: TGTGCCAGCACGGGGACATTCATGAACACTGAAGCTTTCTTT; CDR3 protein: CASTGTFMNTEAFF
J gene: TRBJ2-5; clone size: -; D gene: -; V gene: TRBV25-1; CDR3 DNA: TGTGCCAGCAGCAGCATTCGGGACCAAGAGACCCAGTACTTC; CDR3 protein: CASSSIRDQETQYF
J gene: TRBJ2-7; clone size: -; D gene: TRBD1; V gene: TRBV4-1; CDR3 DNA: TGCGCCAGCAGCCAAGGTTACCGGGACAGGGGCTACGAGCAGTACTTC; CDR3 protein: CASSQGYRDRGYEQYF
J gene: TRBJ2-3; clone size: -; D gene: -; V gene: TRBV5-1; CDR3 DNA: TGCGCCAGCAGCTTGGACGGTAGCACAGATACGCAGTATTTT; CDR3 protein: CASSLDGSTDTQYF